The source of this TCR beta chain is a study of cytomegalovirus exposure and HLA in healthy donors. At the time of sampling, donors were nominally healthy, though unrecorded immune exposures were likely. This PCR relied on a set of 60 Vbeta primers and 13 Jbeta primers. In the authors' methods: It was a later analysis that counted 79 million or so unique TCR beta chains, of which some 12 million were shared. The assay was immunoSEQ multiplex PCR, and TCRdb's table has in-frame clones only and misses some. The V and J calls and the clone size are those of that table, but D and trimming were determined from the DNA. The table has some 38,000 clones, 60% to 70% seen once. The CDR3 spans 11 residues. In germline, CDR1 is DFQATT, CDR2 SNEGSKA (reference sequence). Worth noting for this clone: Its antigen is not known.

Findings and caveats of the study: As confirmed in vitro, a few CMV-associated chains were specific for CMV antigens. Within an earlier analysis, most TCR beta V segments proved productive either about 87% or about 30% of the time.

The receptor was isolated from a man aged 35-49 years in good health and CMV-seronegative. Sequenced input: PBMCs. The V and J genes are TRBV20-1 and TRBJ2-1, with 7 bases identical to TRBD2. The CDR3 reads CSALRGEEQFF. For the CDR3, the DNA is TGCAGCGCCCTACGGGGGGAGGAGCAGTTCTTC.